A single TCR beta chain is shown here with its context. This sample was included in a study of blood T cell repertoires in COVID-19. At the level of the study: Material from acute and convalescent COVID-19 was sourced from the United States, Italy and Spain. The cDNA or gDNA used as material had been derived from T cells, B-cell-depleted T cells, or PBMCs.

Study processing details: Counts of nucleated cells, estimated from reference gene primer amplification, were obtained. Sequencing was performed with immunoSEQ multiplex PCR; in TCRdb, only in-frame clones are kept and a portion is missing. Clonal size and the V and J genes are those of that table, whereas D and trimming came from the DNA. The sample carries roughly 130,000 clones, roughly 84% recorded once. Patients in Seattle were enrolled during active infection, then followed longitudinally. With 8 bases clipped from V and 6 bases from J, the junction kept 5 bases outside the gene matches. Germline assignment: CDR1 LNHDA and CDR2 SQIVND (reference sequence). The CDR3 covers 12 residues.

The source is a man aged 30-40 years with COVID-19, enrolled during active disease. The sequencing sample was made of peripheral blood. V usage is TRBV19 and J usage is TRBJ2-7, with 9 bases identical to TRBD1. The DNA of the CDR3 is TGTGCCAGTCGGACAGGGGCAAGCGAGCAGTACTTC. It codes for CASRTGASEQYF.